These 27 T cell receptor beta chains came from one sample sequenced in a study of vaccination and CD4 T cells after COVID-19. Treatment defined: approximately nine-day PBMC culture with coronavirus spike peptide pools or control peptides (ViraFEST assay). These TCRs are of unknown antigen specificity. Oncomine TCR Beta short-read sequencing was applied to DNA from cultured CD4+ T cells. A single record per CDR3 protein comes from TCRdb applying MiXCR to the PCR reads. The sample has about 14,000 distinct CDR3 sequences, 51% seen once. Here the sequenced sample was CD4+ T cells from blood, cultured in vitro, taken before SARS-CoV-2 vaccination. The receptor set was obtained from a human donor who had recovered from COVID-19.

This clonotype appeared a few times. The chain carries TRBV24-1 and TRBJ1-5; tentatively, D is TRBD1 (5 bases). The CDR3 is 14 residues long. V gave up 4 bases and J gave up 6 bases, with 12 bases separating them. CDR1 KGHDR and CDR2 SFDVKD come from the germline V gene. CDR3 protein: CATSEGGERQPQHF. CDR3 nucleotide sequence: TGTGCCACCAGTGAAGGAGGGGAACGTCAGCCCCAGCATTTT.

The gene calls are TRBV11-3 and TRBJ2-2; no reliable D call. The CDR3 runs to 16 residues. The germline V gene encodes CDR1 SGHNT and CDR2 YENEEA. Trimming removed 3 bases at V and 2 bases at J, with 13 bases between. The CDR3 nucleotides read TGTGCCAGCAGCTTTCTCTCGACTCGAAACACCGGGGAGCTGTTTTTT. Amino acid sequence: CASSFLSTRNTGELFF. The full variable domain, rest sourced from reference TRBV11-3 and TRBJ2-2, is EAGVVQSPRYKIIEKKQPVAFWCNPISGHNTLYWYLQNLGQGPELLIRYENEEAVDDSQLPKDRFSAERLKGVDSTLKIQPAELGDSAVYLCASSFLSTRNTGELFFGEGSRLTVL.

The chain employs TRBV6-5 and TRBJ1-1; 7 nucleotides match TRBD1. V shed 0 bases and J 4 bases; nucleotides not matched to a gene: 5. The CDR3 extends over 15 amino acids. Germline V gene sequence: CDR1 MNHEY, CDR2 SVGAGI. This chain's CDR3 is CASSYSRGRPTEAFF. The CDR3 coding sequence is TGTGCCAGCAGTTACTCAAGGGGGCGACCCACTGAAGCTTTCTTT.

The DNA for the CDR3 is TGTGCCAGTAGGCGACAGGGGGCCCGCCAAGAGACCCAGTACTTC. It yields the protein CASRRQGARQETQYF. This chain connects TRBV19 to TRBJ2-5; 10 bases line up with TRBD1. CDR1 and CDR2 (germline): LNHDA, SQIVND (reference sequence). With V trimmed by 6 bases and J by 1 base, 5 bases remained unmatched. The CDR3 runs to 15 residues. Based on the CDR3 plus reference TRBV19 and TRBJ2-5, the full variable domain is DGGITQSPKYLFRKEGQNVTLSCEQNLNHDAMYWYRQDPGQGLRLIYYSQIVNDFQKGDIAEGYSVSREKKESFPLTVTSAQKNPTAFYLCASRRQGARQETQYFGPGTRLLVL.

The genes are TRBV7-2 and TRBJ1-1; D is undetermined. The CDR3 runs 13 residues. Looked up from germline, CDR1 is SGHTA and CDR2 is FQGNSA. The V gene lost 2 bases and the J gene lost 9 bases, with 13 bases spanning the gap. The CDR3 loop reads CASSLSSDVKAFF. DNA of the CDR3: TGTGCCAGCAGCTTATCTTCGGACGTGAAAGCTTTCTTT.

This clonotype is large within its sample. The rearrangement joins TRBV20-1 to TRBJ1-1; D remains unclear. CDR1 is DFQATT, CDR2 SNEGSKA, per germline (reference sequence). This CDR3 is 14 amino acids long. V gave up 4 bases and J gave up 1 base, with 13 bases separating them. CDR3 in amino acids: CSAIPSPKNTEAFF. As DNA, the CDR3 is TGCAGTGCTATCCCTTCCCCCAAGAACACTGAAGCTTTCTTT.

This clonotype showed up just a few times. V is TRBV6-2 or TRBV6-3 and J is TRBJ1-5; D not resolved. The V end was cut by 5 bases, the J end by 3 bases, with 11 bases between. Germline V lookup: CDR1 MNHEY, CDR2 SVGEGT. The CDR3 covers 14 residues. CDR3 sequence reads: CASSDISHNQPQHF. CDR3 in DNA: TGTGCCAGCAGTGACATCAGCCACAATCAGCCCCAGCATTTT.

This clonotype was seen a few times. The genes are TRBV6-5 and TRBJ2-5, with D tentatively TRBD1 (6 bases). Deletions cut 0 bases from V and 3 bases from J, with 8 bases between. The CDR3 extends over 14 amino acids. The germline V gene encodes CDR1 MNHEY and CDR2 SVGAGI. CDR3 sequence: CASSYSRGKETQYF. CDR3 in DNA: TGTGCCAGCAGTTACTCGAGGGGGAAAGAGACCCAGTACTTC.

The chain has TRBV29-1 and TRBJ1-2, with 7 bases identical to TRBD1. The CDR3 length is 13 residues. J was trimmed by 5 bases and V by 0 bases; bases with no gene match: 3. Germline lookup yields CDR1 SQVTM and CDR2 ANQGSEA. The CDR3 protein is CSVEEGTAYGYTF. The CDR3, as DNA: TGCAGCGTTGAAGAGGGGACAGCTTATGGCTACACCTTC.

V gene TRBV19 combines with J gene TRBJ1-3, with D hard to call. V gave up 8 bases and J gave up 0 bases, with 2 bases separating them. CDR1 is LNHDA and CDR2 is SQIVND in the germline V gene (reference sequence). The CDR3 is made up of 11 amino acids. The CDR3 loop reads CASRSGNTIYF. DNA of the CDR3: TGTGCCAGTCGCTCTGGAAACACCATATATTTT.

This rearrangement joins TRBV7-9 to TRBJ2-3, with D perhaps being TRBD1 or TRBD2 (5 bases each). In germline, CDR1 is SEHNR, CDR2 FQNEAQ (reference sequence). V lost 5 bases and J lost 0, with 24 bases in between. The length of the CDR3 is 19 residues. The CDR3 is CASSRADTQGLVSTDTQYF. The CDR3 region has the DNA TGTGCCAGCAGCCGAGCGGACACGCAAGGCCTCGTTAGCACAGATACGCAGTATTTT.

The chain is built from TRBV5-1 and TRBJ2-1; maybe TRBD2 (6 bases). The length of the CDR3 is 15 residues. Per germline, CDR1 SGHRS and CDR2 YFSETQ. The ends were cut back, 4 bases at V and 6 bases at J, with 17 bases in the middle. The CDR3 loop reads CASSPSLGGPNEQFF. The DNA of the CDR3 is TGCGCCAGCAGCCCATCATTGGGGGGTCCCAATGAGCAGTTCTTC.

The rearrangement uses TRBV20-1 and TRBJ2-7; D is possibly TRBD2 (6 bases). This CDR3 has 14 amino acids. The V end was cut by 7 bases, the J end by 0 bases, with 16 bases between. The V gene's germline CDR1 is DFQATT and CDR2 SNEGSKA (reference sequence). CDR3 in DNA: TGCAGTGTCGAACCCGGGGGAAGCTCCTACGAGCAGTACTTC. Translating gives CSVEPGGSSYEQYF.

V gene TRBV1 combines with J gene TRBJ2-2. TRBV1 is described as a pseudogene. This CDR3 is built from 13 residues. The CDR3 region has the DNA TGCACCAGCAGCCAGGGGTGTCCCGGGGAGCTGTTTTTT. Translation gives CTSSQGCPGELFF.

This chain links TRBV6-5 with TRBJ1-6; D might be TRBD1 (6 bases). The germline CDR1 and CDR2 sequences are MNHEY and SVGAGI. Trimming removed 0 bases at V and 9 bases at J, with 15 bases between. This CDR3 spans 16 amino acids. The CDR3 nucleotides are TGTGCCAGCAGTTACTCGGCCGGGGGCTGGAGTTCACCCCTCCACTTT. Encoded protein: CASSYSAGGWSSPLHF.

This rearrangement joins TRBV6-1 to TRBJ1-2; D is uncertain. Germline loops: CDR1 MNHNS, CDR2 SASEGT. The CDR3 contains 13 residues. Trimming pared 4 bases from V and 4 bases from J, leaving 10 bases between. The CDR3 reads CASSGRSPYGYTF. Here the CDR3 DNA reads TGTGCCAGCAGTGGACGGAGTCCCTATGGCTACACCTTC.

CDR3 loop: CASSLEAGLISQPQHF. In DNA form, the CDR3 reads TGTGCCAGCAGCTTAGAAGCCGGGTTGATAAGTCAGCCCCAGCATTTT. The chain links TRBV7-8 to TRBJ1-5; D remains ambiguous. This CDR3 has 16 amino acids. Germline CDR1 and CDR2: SGHVS and FQNEAQ. The ends were cut back, 1 base at V and 6 bases at J, with 16 bases in the middle.

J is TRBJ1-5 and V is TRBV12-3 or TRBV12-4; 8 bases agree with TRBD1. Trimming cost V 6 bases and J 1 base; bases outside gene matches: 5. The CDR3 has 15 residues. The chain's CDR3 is CASSTRTGSNQPQHF. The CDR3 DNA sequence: TGTGCCAGCAGCACGAGGACAGGGAGCAATCAGCCCCAGCATTTT.

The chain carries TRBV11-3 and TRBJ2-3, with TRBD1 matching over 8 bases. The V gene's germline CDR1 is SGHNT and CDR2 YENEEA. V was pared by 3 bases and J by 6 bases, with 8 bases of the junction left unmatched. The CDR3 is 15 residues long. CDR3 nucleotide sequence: TGTGCCAGCAGCTTCAGACAGGGGCGCTTGGATACGCAGTATTTT. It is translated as CASSFRQGRLDTQYF.

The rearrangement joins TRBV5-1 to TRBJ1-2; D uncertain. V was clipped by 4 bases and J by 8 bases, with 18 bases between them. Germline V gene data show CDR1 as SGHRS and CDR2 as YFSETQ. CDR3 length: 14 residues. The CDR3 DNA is TGCGCCAGCAGCGCTGGTGTGGACGCCAGAGGCTACACCTTC. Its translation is CASSAGVDARGYTF. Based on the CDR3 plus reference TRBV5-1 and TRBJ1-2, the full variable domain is KAGVTQTPRYLIKTRGQQVTLSCSPISGHRSVSWYQQTPGQGLQFLFEYFSETQRNKGNFPGRFSGRQFSNSRSEMNVSTLELGDSALYLCASSAGVDARGYTFGSGTRLTVV.

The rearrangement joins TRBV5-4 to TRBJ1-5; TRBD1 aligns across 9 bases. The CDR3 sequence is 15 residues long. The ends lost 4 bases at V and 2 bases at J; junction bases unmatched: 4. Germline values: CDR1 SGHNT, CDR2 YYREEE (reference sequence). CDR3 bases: TGTGCCAGCAGCCCGTGGACAGGGGGCAATCAGCCCCAGCATTTT. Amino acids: CASSPWTGGNQPQHF.

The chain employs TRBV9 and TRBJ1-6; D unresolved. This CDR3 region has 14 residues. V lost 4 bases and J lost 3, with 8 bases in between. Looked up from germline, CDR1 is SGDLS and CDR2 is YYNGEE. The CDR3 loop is CASSTRDYNSPLHF. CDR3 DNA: TGTGCCAGCAGCACCCGGGACTATAATTCACCCCTCCACTTT.

For the CDR3, the DNA is TGTGCCAGCAGCCCAATGGACAGGGAAGATGGCTACACCTTC. This codes for CASSPMDREDGYTF. This rearrangement joins TRBV7-2 to TRBJ1-2; 8 nucleotides match TRBD1. Per germline, CDR1 SGHTA and CDR2 FQGNSA. The CDR3 has 14 residues. V trimming: 5 bases; J trimming: 6 bases; junction bases outside the gene matches: 8.

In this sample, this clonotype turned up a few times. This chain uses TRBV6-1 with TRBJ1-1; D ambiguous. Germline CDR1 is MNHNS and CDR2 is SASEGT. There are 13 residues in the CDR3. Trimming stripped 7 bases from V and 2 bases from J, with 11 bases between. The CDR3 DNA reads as TGTGCCAGCAACATGATTGGAAACACTGAAGCTTTCTTT. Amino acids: CASNMIGNTEAFF.

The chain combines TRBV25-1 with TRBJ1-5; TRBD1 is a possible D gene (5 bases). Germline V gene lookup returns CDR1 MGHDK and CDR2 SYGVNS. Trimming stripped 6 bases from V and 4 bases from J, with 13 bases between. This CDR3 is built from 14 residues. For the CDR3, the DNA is TGTGCCAGCAGAGGTGTTGGGGGGAATCAGCCCCAGCATTTT. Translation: CASRGVGGNQPQHF. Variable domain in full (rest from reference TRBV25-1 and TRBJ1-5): EADIYQTPRYLVIGTGKKITLECSQTMGHDKMYWYQQDPGMELHLIHYSYGVNSTEKGDLSSESTVSRIRTEHFPLTLESARPSHTSQYLCASRGVGGNQPQHFGDGTRLSIL.

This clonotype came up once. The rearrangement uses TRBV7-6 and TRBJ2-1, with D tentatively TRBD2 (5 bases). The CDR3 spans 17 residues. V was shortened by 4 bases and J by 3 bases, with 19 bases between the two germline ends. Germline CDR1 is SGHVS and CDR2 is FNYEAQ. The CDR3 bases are TGTGCCAGCAGCTCTTTTACTAGAGCGGCAAGCTACAATGAGCAGTTCTTC. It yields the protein CASSSFTRAASYNEQFF.

CDR3 coding DNA: TGTGCCAGCAGCTGGGCCGCGGCCCTTTACAATGAGCAGTTCTTC. Translated, it gives CASSWAAALYNEQFF. V usage is TRBV7-8 and J usage is TRBJ2-1; D remains ambiguous. CDR1 is SGHVS and CDR2 is FQNEAQ in the germline V gene. Trimming pared 4 bases from V and 4 bases from J, leaving 14 bases between. The CDR3 runs to 15 residues.